Sequencing of this T cell receptor beta chain was carried out in a study of radiotherapy plus CTLA-4 blockade in lung cancer. In the study overall: Objective responses were documented in 15% to 20% of patients, with disease control in about 28%.

On this clone: Its target is not known.

Focal radiation plus CTLA-4 blockade with ipilimumab was administered to patients who had chemo-refractory metastatic non-small-cell lung cancer. Overall study results and limits: Early clone dynamics of blood T cells, plus interferon-beta, reportedly predicted response best. TCR clones of tumor origin grew in blood after radiotherapy plus ipilimumab.

Only in-frame clones appear in the TCRdb table, and some are missing; sequencing was by immunoSEQ multiplex PCR. The sample shows about 120,000 clones, about four fifths of them seen only once. This TCR was sampled from a human donor with non-small cell lung cancer who had a partial response to radiotherapy plus ipilimumab. Here the sequenced sample was peripheral blood, taken from a patient treated with radiotherapy plus ipilimumab.

As DNA, the CDR3 is TGTGCCAGCAGCTTGGACAGATTTGACTATGGCTACACCTTC. It specifies CASSLDRFDYGYTF. The V and J genes are TRBV5-4 and TRBJ1-2, with unresolved D. The germline V and J ends were trimmed by 0 bases and 3 bases, with 9 bases remaining between them. Germline CDR1 is SGHNT and CDR2 is YYREEE (reference sequence). There are 14 residues in the CDR3.